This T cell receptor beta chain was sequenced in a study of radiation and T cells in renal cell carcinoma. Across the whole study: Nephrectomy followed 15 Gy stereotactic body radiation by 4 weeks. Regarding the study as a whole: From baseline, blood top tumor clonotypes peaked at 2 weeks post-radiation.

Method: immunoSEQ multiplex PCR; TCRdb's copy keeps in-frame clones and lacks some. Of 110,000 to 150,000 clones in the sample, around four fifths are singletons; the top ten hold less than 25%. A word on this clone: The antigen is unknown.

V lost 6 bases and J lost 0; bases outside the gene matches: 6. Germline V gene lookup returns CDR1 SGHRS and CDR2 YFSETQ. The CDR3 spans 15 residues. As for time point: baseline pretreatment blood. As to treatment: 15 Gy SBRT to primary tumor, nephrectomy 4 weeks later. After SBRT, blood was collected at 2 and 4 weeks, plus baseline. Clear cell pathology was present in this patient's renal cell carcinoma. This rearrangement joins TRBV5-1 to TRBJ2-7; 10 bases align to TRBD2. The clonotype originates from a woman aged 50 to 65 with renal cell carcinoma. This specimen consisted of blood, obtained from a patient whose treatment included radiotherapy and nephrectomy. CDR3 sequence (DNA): TGCGCCAGCAACCCCGGGACTAGCGTCTCCTACGAGCAGTACTTC. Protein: CASNPGTSVSYEQYF. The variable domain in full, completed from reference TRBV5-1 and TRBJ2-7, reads KAGVTQTPRYLIKTRGQQVTLSCSPISGHRSVSWYQQTPGQGLQFLFEYFSETQRNKGNFPGRFSGRQFSNSRSEMNVSTLELGDSALYLCASNPGTSVSYEQYFGPGTRLTVT.